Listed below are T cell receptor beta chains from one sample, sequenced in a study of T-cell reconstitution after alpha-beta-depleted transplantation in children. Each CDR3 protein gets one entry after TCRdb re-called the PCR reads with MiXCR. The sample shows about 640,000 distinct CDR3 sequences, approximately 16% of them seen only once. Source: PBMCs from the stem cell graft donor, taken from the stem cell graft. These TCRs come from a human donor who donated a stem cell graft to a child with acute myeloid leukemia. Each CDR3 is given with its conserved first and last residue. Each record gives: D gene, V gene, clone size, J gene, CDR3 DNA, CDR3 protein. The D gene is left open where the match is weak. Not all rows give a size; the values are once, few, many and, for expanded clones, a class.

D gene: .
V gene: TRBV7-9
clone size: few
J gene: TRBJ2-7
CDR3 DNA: TGTGCCAGCAGCTTAGGGCCAAACGAGCAGTACTTC
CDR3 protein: CASSLGPNEQYF

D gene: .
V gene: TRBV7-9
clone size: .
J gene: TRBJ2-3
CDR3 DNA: TGTGCCAGCAGCTTGAGTGTAGATACGCAGTATTTT
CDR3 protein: CASSLSVDTQYF

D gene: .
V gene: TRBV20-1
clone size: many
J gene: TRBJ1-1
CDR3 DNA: TGCAGTGCTAGAAGGGGGATACCCATGAACACTGAAGCTTTCTTT
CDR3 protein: CSARRGIPMNTEAFF

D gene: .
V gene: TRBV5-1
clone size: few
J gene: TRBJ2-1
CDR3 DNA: TGCGCCAGCAGCTCTCTAGGCGGCTATGAGCAGTTCTTC
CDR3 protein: CASSSLGGYEQFF

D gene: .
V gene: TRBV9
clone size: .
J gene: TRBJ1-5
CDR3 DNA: TGTGCCAGCCAATCGAATCAGCCCCAGCATTTT
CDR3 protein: CASQSNQPQHF

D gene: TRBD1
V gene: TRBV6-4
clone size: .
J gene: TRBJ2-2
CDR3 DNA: TGTGCCAGCACCTCCCGGGACAGGGAACCCGGGGAGCTGTTTTTT
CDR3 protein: CASTSRDREPGELFF

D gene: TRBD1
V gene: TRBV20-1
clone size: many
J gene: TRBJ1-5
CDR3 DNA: TGCAGTGCACGCACCGGGACAGGGAGTCAGCCCCAGCATTTT
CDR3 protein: CSARTGTGSQPQHF

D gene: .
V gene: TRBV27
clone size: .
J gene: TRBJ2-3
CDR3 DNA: TGTGCCAGCAGCTATTGGGGAGGAGACTACACAGATACGCAGTATTTT
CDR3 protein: CASSYWGGDYTDTQYF

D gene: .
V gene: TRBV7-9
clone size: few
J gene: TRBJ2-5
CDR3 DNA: TGTGCCAGCAGCTTGAGGAACATCCAAGAGACCCAGTACTTC
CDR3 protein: CASSLRNIQETQYF

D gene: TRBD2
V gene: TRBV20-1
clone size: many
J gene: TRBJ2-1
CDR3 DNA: TGCAGTGGCTTAATTGCCGGCGGGGGGGCCGGGCGTGAGCAGTTCTTC
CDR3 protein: CSGLIAGGGAGREQFF

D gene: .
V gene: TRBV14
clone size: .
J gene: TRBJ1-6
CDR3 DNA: TGTGCCAGCAGCCAATCGCGGAAGGGGCCACCCCTCCACTTT
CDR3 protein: CASSQSRKGPPLHF

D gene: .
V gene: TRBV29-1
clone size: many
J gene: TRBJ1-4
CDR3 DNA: TGCAGCGCTGGGGACGGGGATAATGAAAAACTGTTTTTT
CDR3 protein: CSAGDGDNEKLFF